Below, one T cell receptor (beta chain) is given with its context. The CDR3 extends over 15 amino acids. Per the germline V gene, CDR1 is SGHTA and CDR2 is FQGTGA. The trim removed 1 base at V and 1 base at J, leaving 0 bases unmatched. The data stem from a study of technical replicates of blood from a few donors. The method was immunoSEQ multiplex PCR; TCRdb's version includes in-frame clones alone and lacks a portion of them. The sample includes around 60,000 clones, about 92% of them seen just once. The chain recombines TRBV7-3 with TRBJ2-2; 7 positions agree with TRBD2. The specimen sequenced was PBMCs. The sequence came from a human donor in good health. Some clones in this sample may be carry-over from other donors' samples. CDR3 DNA sequence: TGTGCCAGCAGCTTAAGGGGGGGGAACACCGGGGAGCTGTTTTTT. It yields the protein CASSLRGGNTGELFF.